The 5 T cell receptor beta chains below all came from one sample that was sequenced in a study of brain T cells in children with intractable seizures. Here immunoSEQ multiplex PCR was the method, and the copy in TCRdb shows in-frame clones only, minus some. The sample includes about 80,000 clones, approximately 90% of them seen just once. This material consisted of peripheral blood, taken at surgery. These receptors were taken from a girl aged 2-10 years with Rasmussen encephalitis and intractable seizures.

V and J are TRBV30 and TRBJ1-2, with 7 bases aligning to TRBD1. The ends lost 2 bases at V and 4 bases at J; junction bases unmatched: 7. The CDR3 runs to 14 residues. Per germline, CDR1 GTSNPN and CDR2 SVGIG (reference sequence). CDR3 coding DNA: TGTGCCTGGAGTAAAGAGGGGGCTCCCTATGGCTACACCTTC. Translated: CAWSKEGAPYGYTF.

The CDR3 protein is CASSPGRDRANTEAFF. CDR3 DNA sequence: TGTGCCAGCAGCCCTGGGAGGGATCGGGCAAACACTGAAGCTTTCTTT. The rearrangement joins TRBV5-6 to TRBJ1-1, with D hard to call. The V and J ends lost 4 bases and 2 bases respectively, with 18 bases between them. The CDR3 spans 16 residues. Germline loops: CDR1 SGHDT, CDR2 YYEEEE.

The chain joins TRBV5-1 to TRBJ1-1; D uncertain. The CDR3 has 12 amino acids. V lost 5 bases, J lost 3 bases, and 8 bases lay in between. Germline CDR1 SGHRS, CDR2 YFSETQ. The CDR3 protein is CASRTIDTEAFF. The CDR3 DNA reads as TGCGCCAGCAGAACAATTGACACTGAAGCTTTCTTT.

The chain couples TRBV19 to TRBJ2-7, with a possible D match to TRBD1 (6 bases). Between the trimmed V and J ends, which lost 8 bases and 2 bases, there was a span of 22 bases. There are 16 residues in the CDR3. CDR1 and CDR2 (germline): LNHDA, SQIVND (reference sequence). The DNA of the CDR3 is TGTGCCAGTTTGGATCACAGGGCAGGGAAACCCTACGAGCAGTACTTC. Its translation is CASLDHRAGKPYEQYF.

In this sample, this clone turned up once. The chain links TRBV25-1 to TRBJ2-1; D is ambiguous. This CDR3 comprises 13 residues. V lost 1 base and J 8 bases, leaving 9 bases between the germline ends. CDR1 and CDR2 from the germline V gene are MGHDK and SYGVNS. Here the CDR3 DNA reads TGTGCCAGCAGTGAATTAAGGTGGCATGAGCAGTTCTTC. Amino acids: CASSELRWHEQFF.